This passage covers 16 T cell receptor beta chains from one sample sequenced in a study of shared clonotypes between healthy human individuals. Some clones are missing from TCRdb's copy, which holds only in-frame ones; the method was immunoSEQ multiplex PCR. Of about 2.1 million clones detected, about 94% appear once; the ten largest clones hold 1.5% to 2%. Naive-designated CD8 cells lacked CD45RO, were positively enriched for CCR7, and omitted terminally differentiated effector memory CD45RA+ cells. Source material: naive CD8+ T cells from PBMCs. Source of these receptors: a young man in good health. Some clones in this sample may be carry-over from other donors' samples.

This clone was detected once. The J gene is TRBJ2-7, the V gene TRBV19, with 7 bases matching TRBD1. Germline assignment: CDR1 LNHDA and CDR2 SQIVND (reference sequence). The CDR3 contains 13 residues. With V trimmed by 3 bases and J by 4 bases, 3 bases remained unmatched. In nucleotides, the CDR3 is TGTGCCAGTAGTATGAGACAGGGATACGAGCAGTACTTC. This encodes CASSMRQGYEQYF.

CDR3 loop: CASSAPFVRQGQYF. DNA of the CDR3: TGTGCCAGCAGTGCCCCCTTCGTCAGGCAAGGGCAGTACTTC. This chain joins TRBV25-1 and TRBJ2-7; no clear D. V dropped 4 bases and J dropped 9 bases, with 19 bases sitting between them. Germline CDR1 reads MGHDK; CDR2 reads SYGVNS. The CDR3 extends over 14 amino acids.

For this clone: The sample has other DNA sequences that encode this CDR3 too. As DNA, the CDR3 is TGTGCCAGCAGCCCATCTAGCGGGAGTGGCTACGAGCAGTACTTC. This sequence encodes CASSPSSGSGYEQYF. The rearrangement links TRBV9 to TRBJ2-7; 10 positions agree with TRBD2. The CDR3 contains 15 residues. V shed 4 bases, J shed 3 bases, and the junction held 7 bases outside the gene matches. Germline lookup yields CDR1 SGDLS and CDR2 YYNGEE.

This clone was seen just once. The chain recombines TRBV5-6 with TRBJ2-7, with TRBD1 matching over 7 bases. V lost 0 bases to trimming and J lost 5 bases; unmatched junction nucleotides: 5. The germline V gene has CDR1 SGHDT and CDR2 YYEEEE. This CDR3 spans 14 amino acids. The CDR3 region has the DNA TGTGCCAGCAGCTTGGGGACAGGTTTAGACGAGCAGTACTTC. Translated: CASSLGTGLDEQYF. Full variable domain (missing parts from reference TRBV5-6 and TRBJ2-7): DAGVTQSPTHLIKTRGQQVTLRCSPKSGHDTVSWYQQALGQGPQFIFQYYEEEERQRGNFPDRFSGHQFPNYSSELNVNALLLGDSALYLCASSLGTGLDEQYFGPGTRLTVT.

This chain uses TRBV7-9 with TRBJ2-3; D unresolved. This CDR3 comprises 15 residues. The germline CDR1 and CDR2 sequences are SEHNR and FQNEAQ (reference sequence). Trimming took off 1 base at V and 6 bases at J, with 14 bases between the two ends. The CDR3 region is CASSLVVLSGDTQYF. CDR3 DNA: TGTGCCAGCAGCTTAGTTGTTTTGAGTGGGGATACGCAGTATTTT.

The chain has TRBV4-1 and TRBJ1-5; D is unresolved. V was shortened by 3 bases and J by 2 bases, with 14 bases between the two germline ends. CDR3 size: 16 residues. CDR1 is MGHRA and CDR2 is YSYEKL in the germline V gene. The CDR3 DNA is TGCGCCAGCAGCCACGCGGTGAAGGTCGGCAATCAGCCCCAGCATTTT. This gives the protein CASSHAVKVGNQPQHF.

V is TRBV5-6 and J is TRBJ2-2; D ambiguous. V was shortened by 4 bases and J by 10 bases, with 11 bases between the two germline ends. The CDR3 has 12 amino acids. Germline V CDR1 and CDR2: SGHDT, YYEEEE. In DNA, the CDR3 is TGTGCCAGCAGCGGAATGGCCGCGGAGCTGTTTTTT. It specifies CASSGMAAELFF. The whole variable domain, filled in from reference TRBV5-6 and TRBJ2-2, reads DAGVTQSPTHLIKTRGQQVTLRCSPKSGHDTVSWYQQALGQGPQFIFQYYEEEERQRGNFPDRFSGHQFPNYSSELNVNALLLGDSALYLCASSGMAAELFFGEGSRLTVL.

Notes on this clone: Different DNA sequences within this sample yield the same CDR3. This chain uses TRBV11-2 with TRBJ2-7; possible D gene TRBD2, 6 bases. With 5 bases removed from V and 3 bases from J, the gap between germline ends came to 11 bases. CDR3 length equals 13 residues. Germline V gene sequence: CDR1 SGHAT, CDR2 FQNNGV. CDR3 DNA sequence: TGTGCCAGCAGCCTCGGGGGTAACTACGAGCAGTACTTC. Its protein product is CASSLGGNYEQYF. The complete variable domain, with remaining parts taken from reference TRBV11-2 and TRBJ2-7, reads EAGVAQSPRYKIIEKRQSVAFWCNPISGHATLYWYQQILGQGPKLLIQFQNNGVVDDSQLPKDRFSAERLKGVDSTLKIQPAKLEDSAVYLCASSLGGNYEQYFGPGTRLTVT.

The rearrangement links TRBV28 to TRBJ1-5; TRBD1 might be the D (5 bases). Germline V lookup: CDR1 MDHEN, CDR2 SYDVKM. V was trimmed by 5 bases and J by 5 bases, leaving 19 bases between them. CDR3 length equals 16 residues. CDR3 DNA sequence: TGTGCCAGCAGTCCAAATCCCGGGACGGGGGATCAGCCCCAGCATTTT. Translated: CASSPNPGTGDQPQHF.

For the CDR3, the DNA is TGTGCCAGCAGCGTAGTGGGAAGGCGGGCCGGGGAGCTGTTTTTT. Translated, it gives CASSVVGRRAGELFF. This chain joins TRBV9 and TRBJ2-2; TRBD2 is a possible D gene (5 bases). There are 15 residues in the CDR3. V dropped 0 bases and J dropped 6 bases, with 12 bases sitting between them. Germline V gene sequence: CDR1 SGDLS, CDR2 YYNGEE.

This clone occurred once. The V call is TRBV4-1, the J call TRBJ1-4; the D gene is possibly TRBD1 (5 bases). The germline gives CDR1 MGHRA, CDR2 YSYEKL. V lost 0 bases, J lost 6 bases, and 11 bases lay in between. There are 15 residues in the CDR3. The CDR3 protein is CASSQDGGADEKLFF. The CDR3 DNA reads as TGCGCCAGCAGCCAAGATGGAGGGGCGGATGAAAAACTGTTTTTT.

The chain combines TRBV6-5 with TRBJ1-2, with 10 nucleotides matching TRBD1. Trimming took 2 bases from V and 4 from J; bases not matched to a gene: 7. CDR1 and CDR2 from the germline V gene are MNHEY and SVGAGI. CDR3 length: 16 amino acids. The CDR3 region has the DNA TGTGCCAGCAGTTACGGAAGGGACAGGGGAGGCTATGGCTACACCTTC. It encodes CASSYGRDRGGYGYTF.

V is TRBV10-1 and J is TRBJ2-7; D uncertain. V lost 0 bases and J lost 4, with 16 bases in between. Germline V CDR1 and CDR2: WNHNN, SYGVQD (reference sequence). This CDR3 spans 16 amino acids. The DNA of the CDR3 is TGCGCCAGCAGTGAGTCGACCGGAGTTTTTGGTTACGAGCAGTACTTC. Its protein product is CASSESTGVFGYEQYF.

The CDR3 region has the DNA TGTGCCAGCAGCTCCGCGCCAGGGAGAGGCTACGAGCAGTACTTC. Translation gives CASSSAPGRGYEQYF. The chain couples TRBV7-9 to TRBJ2-7; D is tentatively TRBD1 or TRBD2 (5 bases each). Germline V lookup: CDR1 SEHNR, CDR2 FQNEAQ (reference sequence). The V and J ends lost 4 bases and 3 bases respectively, with 16 bases between them. The CDR3 is 15 amino acids.

This sequence joins TRBV2 and TRBJ2-7, with 13 bases that match TRBD2. This CDR3 is built from 15 residues. Per the germline V gene, CDR1 is SNHLY and CDR2 is FYNNEI. V lost 6 bases, J lost 2 bases, and 4 bases stayed unmatched. DNA of the CDR3: TGTGCCAGCAGATTTGGACTAGCGGGGGCCTACGAGCAGTACTTC. The encoded protein is CASRFGLAGAYEQYF. Full variable domain (remainder filled in from reference TRBV2 and TRBJ2-7): EPEVTQTPSHQVTQMGQEVILRCVPISNHLYFYWYRQILGQKVEFLVSFYNNEISEKSEIFDDQFSVERPDGSNFTLKIRSTKLEDSAMYFCASRFGLAGAYEQYFGPGTRLTVT.

The chain couples TRBV9 to TRBJ2-2; no definite D call. Germline V gene data show CDR1 as SGDLS and CDR2 as YYNGEE. V was pared by 4 bases and J by 3 bases, with 7 bases between. This CDR3 comprises 13 residues. In DNA form, the CDR3 reads TGTGCCAGCAGCCCGATATACACCGGGGAGCTGTTTTTT. Protein product: CASSPIYTGELFF.